This entry describes one T cell receptor (beta chain). Trimming cost V 5 bases and J 1 base, with 2 bases left between them. The germline gives CDR1 KGHSH, CDR2 LQKENI. This CDR3 is 11 amino acids long. This entry belongs to a study of Ad26.COV2.S vaccination and SARS-CoV-2 variants. Produced via immunoSEQ multiplex PCR; TCRdb's table is partial and in-frame only. The repertoire holds 250,000 or so clones, with 70% to 90% as singletons. Sample treatment: 15 to 20 received Ad26.COV2.S at low or high dose, single or two shots; roughly five received placebo; per-sample allocation not given. Following the first vaccine or placebo injection, samples were taken on day 63.

The J gene is TRBJ1-1, the V gene TRBV18; D is uncertain. The receptor's source is a person aged 18-60 years who received the Ad26.COV2.S COVID-19 vaccine or a placebo. Specimen: peripheral blood, collected in a trial of Ad26.COV2.S vaccine versus placebo. CDR3 DNA: TGTGCCAGCTCATCGAACACTGAAGCTTTCTTT. It specifies CASSSNTEAFF.